Listed below are T cell receptor beta chains from one sample, sequenced in a study of T cell responses to AZD1222 COVID-19 vaccine. Only in-frame clones appear in the TCRdb table, and some are missing; sequencing was by immunoSEQ multiplex PCR. The table lists under 150,000 clones. Material: peripheral blood. Receptors originate from an adult in good health. CDR3s leave out the opening cysteine and the closing phenylalanine or tryptophan.

length,V,CDR3
9,TRBV28,ASSGNQPQH
16,TRBV9,ASSPTGGGTSSGNTIY
14,TRBV11-2,ASSLAVGTSPFEQF
11,TRBV15,ATSNRVSYEQY
12,TRBV30,ACLRDSRPGELF
10,TRBV12-3/TRBV12-4,ASSPDVYGYT
11,TRBV12-3/TRBV12-4,ASSLDIYNEQF
13,TRBV3-1/TRBV3-2,ASSQDSANTGELF
14,TRBV2,ASGGNGGGKQETQY
9,TRBV25-1,ASRVGDGYT
12,TRBV30,AWSEGQMNTEAF
12,TRBV6-1,ASSETGQEREAF
12,TRBV2,ASNPSDVNSPLH
12,TRBV19,ASSPRDSRSPLH
15,TRBV3-1/TRBV3-2,ASSRQLTGVSKNIQY
12,TRBV28,ASRPHRGTRGYT